The entry below gives a single TCR beta chain sequence along with its context. The data are from a study of immune evolution from preneoplasia to lung adenocarcinoma. The CDR3 has 15 residues. Germline lookup yields CDR1 GTSNPN and CDR2 SVGIG (reference sequence). With 0 bases removed from V and 3 bases from J, the gap between germline ends came to 12 bases. Profiling relied on immunoSEQ multiplex PCR, and the TCRdb table lists in-frame clones only, not all of them. Among tens of thousands of clones listed, about 74% were seen once. The V call is TRBV30, the J call TRBJ1-5; perhaps TRBD1 as D (5 bases). Sequencing input: FFPE invasive lung adenocarcinoma tissue. The source of this sequence is a person between 55 and 70 years old with invasive lung adenocarcinoma. Some clones in this sample may be carry-over from other donors' samples. The chain's CDR3 is CAWSVPRGNNQPQHF. In nucleotides, the CDR3 is TGTGCCTGGAGTGTACCCCGGGGGAACAATCAGCCCCAGCATTTT.